A single T cell receptor beta chain is shown here with its context. The data stem from a study of technical replicates of blood from a few donors. This table comes from immunoSEQ multiplex PCR, and its TCRdb copy is limited to in-frame clones, with some not included. Among around 92,000 clones listed, 95% were seen once. Germline V gene data show CDR1 as SNHLY and CDR2 as FYNNEI. Trimming cost V 7 bases and J 5 bases, with 8 bases left between them. The length of the CDR3 is 11 residues. This rearrangement joins TRBV2 to TRBJ2-5, with a tentative D call TRBD2 (5 bases). This TCR was recovered from a human donor in good health. Input material: T cells isolated from PBMCs. Written as DNA, the CDR3 is TGTGCCAGCAACGAGGGCGAGACCCAGTACTTC. It codes for CASNEGETQYF. The full variable domain, its missing parts supplied by reference TRBV2 and TRBJ2-5, is EPEVTQTPSHQVTQMGQEVILRCVPISNHLYFYWYRQILGQKVEFLVSFYNNEISEKSEIFDDQFSVERPDGSNFTLKIRSTKLEDSAMYFCASNEGETQYFGPGTRLLVL.